These T cell receptor beta chains were read from a single sample in a study of cytomegalovirus exposure and HLA in healthy donors. TCRdb's table, derived via immunoSEQ multiplex PCR, lists solely in-frame clones and lacks some. The sample consists of roughly 230,000 clones, nearly 95% of them appearing once. Sequencing input: PBMCs. These receptors came from a girl aged 2 to 10 in good health and CMV-seronegative. Both conserved end residues are part of each CDR3. A D gene is named only where the DNA matches it firmly. Some rows have no size entry. The others give once, few or many, or a class for an expanded clone.

d_call j_call v_call clone_size cdr3_aa cdr3_nt
NA TRBJ2-3 TRBV27 NA CASSLTAPGVDFPDTQYF TGTGCCAGCAGTTTAACGGCCCCCGGGGTAGATTTCCCAGATACGCAGTATTTT
TRBD2 TRBJ2-5 TRBV7-9 NA CASSLRASGGQETQYF TGTGCCAGCAGCTTACGTGCTAGCGGGGGCCAAGAGACCCAGTACTTC
NA TRBJ2-7 TRBV7-6 once CASSLTSRGNEQYF TGTGCCAGCAGCCTGACTAGTAGGGGAAACGAGCAGTACTTC
NA TRBJ2-1 TRBV30 NA CAWSRGSYNEQFF TGTGCCTGGAGTAGGGGATCCTACAATGAGCAGTTCTTC
TRBD2 TRBJ2-7 TRBV11-2 NA CASSFPLLAGELTNEQYF TGTGCCAGCAGCTTCCCTCTACTAGCGGGAGAGCTGACTAACGAGCAGTACTTC
NA TRBJ1-2 TRBV27 NA CASSPFPEDSYGYTF TGTGCCAGCAGTCCATTTCCCGAGGACAGCTATGGCTACACCTTC
NA TRBJ2-7 TRBV15 once CATSTLGSSYEQYF TGTGCCACCAGCACCCTGGGGAGCTCCTACGAGCAGTACTTC
NA TRBJ2-3 TRBV19 NA CASSITGRGGTDTQYF TGTGCCAGTAGTATAACCGGCAGGGGAGGGACAGATACGCAGTATTTT
TRBD2 TRBJ2-5 TRBV5-6 once CASSYTSGQETQYF TGTGCCAGCAGCTATACTAGCGGCCAAGAGACCCAGTACTTC
NA TRBJ2-7 TRBV27 NA CASSLSVNNYEQYF TGTGCCAGCAGTTTATCGGTGAACAACTACGAGCAGTACTTC
TRBD2 TRBJ2-2 TRBV7-3 NA CASSSSGGADGELFF TGTGCCAGCAGCTCCAGCGGGGGGGCCGACGGGGAGCTGTTTTTT
TRBD2 TRBJ2-1 TRBV11-2 NA CASSLEASGSYNEQFF TGTGCCAGCAGCTTAGAGGCCAGCGGGAGTTACAATGAGCAGTTCTTC
TRBD2 TRBJ2-4 TRBV7-9 NA CASSLAGEGPAKNIQYF TGTGCCAGCAGCTTAGCGGGGGAGGGGCCAGCCAAAAACATTCAGTACTTC
NA TRBJ2-2 TRBV9 NA CASSVAGRGRGTGELFF TGTGCCAGCAGCGTAGCGGGGCGGGGCCGTGGCACCGGGGAGCTGTTTTTT
NA TRBJ2-1 TRBV10-3 once CAISESTAEQFF TGTGCCATCAGTGAGTCGACTGCTGAGCAGTTCTTC
NA TRBJ1-1 TRBV5-4 NA CASSWGGLMNTEAFF TGTGCCAGCAGCTGGGGGGGCTTAATGAACACTGAAGCTTTCTTT
TRBD1 TRBJ2-1 TRBV5-6 NA CASSGGQGNEQFF TGTGCCAGCAGCGGAGGACAGGGCAATGAGCAGTTCTTC
NA TRBJ2-3 TRBV19 NA CASSWTATDTQYF TGTGCCAGTAGTTGGACAGCGACAGATACGCAGTATTTT
TRBD1 TRBJ1-2 TRBV7-2 once CASRGQGRDYGYTF TGTGCCAGCAGAGGACAGGGTAGGGACTATGGCTACACCTTC
TRBD2 TRBJ2-1 TRBV7-6 NA CASSSFLAGRENAGQFF TGTGCCAGCAGCTCTTTCCTAGCGGGGCGTGAGAACGCCGGGCAGTTCTTC
TRBD1 TRBJ1-2 TRBV6-5 NA CASSLQGNYGYTF TGTGCCAGCAGCTTACAGGGGAACTATGGCTACACCTTC
TRBD1 TRBJ2-1 TRBV29-1 NA CSVPRTGSSYNEQFF TGCAGCGTTCCCCGGACAGGAAGCTCCTACAATGAGCAGTTCTTC
TRBD1 TRBJ1-1 TRBV6-5 NA CASSYTGTGTEAFF TGTGCCAGCAGTTACACCGGGACAGGGACTGAAGCTTTCTTT
NA TRBJ1-3 TRBV5-6 NA CASSSLAYSGNTIYF TGTGCCAGCAGCTCCTTAGCTTACTCTGGAAACACCATATATTTT
NA TRBJ1-2 TRBV2 NA CASRGHGYTF TGTGCCAGCAGGGGCCATGGCTACACCTTC
TRBD2 TRBJ2-1 TRBV29-1 NA CSVGLAGAINEQFF TGCAGCGTTGGTCTAGCGGGAGCAATAAATGAGCAGTTCTTC
TRBD2 TRBJ2-7 TRBV5-4 NA CASSLGGLAGNYEQYF TGTGCCAGCAGCTTGGGAGGGCTAGCGGGGAACTACGAGCAGTACTTC
TRBD1 TRBJ1-5 TRBV6-1 NA CASSESGQSYSNQPQHF TGTGCCAGCAGTGAATCGGGACAGAGCTATAGCAATCAGCCCCAGCATTTT
TRBD1 TRBJ2-7 TRBV7-2 NA CASNAGTGFHEQYF TGTGCCAGCAACGCCGGGACAGGGTTCCACGAGCAGTACTTC
TRBD2 TRBJ2-1 TRBV27 NA CASSPWTSGRARADEQFF TGTGCCAGCAGTCCCTGGACTAGCGGGAGGGCCCGGGCGGATGAGCAGTTCTTC
NA TRBJ1-1 TRBV29-1 once CSVEAAGIPNTEAFF TGCAGCGTTGAAGCTGCAGGGATTCCGAACACTGAAGCTTTCTTT
NA TRBJ1-6 TRBV30 NA CAWSALTVNSPLHF TGTGCCTGGAGTGCCCTGACAGTTAATTCACCCCTCCACTTT
NA TRBJ2-6 TRBV10-3 NA CAIYSSGANVLTF TGTGCCATCTACTCTTCTGGGGCCAACGTCCTGACTTTC
TRBD1 TRBJ1-3 TRBV27 NA CASSLRTGGGNTIYF TGTGCCAGCAGTTTAAGGACAGGGGGCGGAAACACCATATATTTT
NA TRBJ1-1 TRBV7-9 NA CASSLQGGNTEAFF TGTGCCAGCAGCTTACAGGGAGGGAACACTGAAGCTTTCTTT
TRBD1 TRBJ1-3 TRBV15 NA CATSYDRDSGNTIYF TGTGCCACCAGCTATGACAGGGACTCTGGAAACACCATATATTTT
TRBD2 TRBJ2-1 TRBV5-4 NA CASRPALGAGGRSYNEQFF TGTGCCAGCAGGCCGGCGTTGGGGGCGGGGGGGCGCTCCTACAATGAGCAGTTCTTC
NA TRBJ1-4 TRBV5-4 once CASSFGGLGDTSEKLFF TGTGCCAGCAGCTTCGGTGGGTTGGGGGACACCTCTGAAAAACTGTTTTTT
TRBD2 TRBJ2-3 TRBV7-9 NA CASSLGLAERTDTQYF TGTGCCAGCAGCTTAGGACTAGCGGAACGCACAGATACGCAGTATTTT
NA TRBJ2-5 TRBV5-4 NA CASSPPLAPETQYF TGTGCCAGCAGCCCCCCACTAGCTCCCGAGACCCAGTACTTC
TRBD1 TRBJ2-1 TRBV18 NA CASSRQGPHEQFF TGTGCCAGCTCACGACAGGGGCCACATGAGCAGTTCTTC
TRBD2 TRBJ2-5 TRBV13 NA CASSLGGIQETQYF TGTGCCAGCAGCTTGGGGGGGATACAAGAGACCCAGTACTTC
TRBD1 TRBJ1-5 TRBV27 NA CASSRTGAVQPQHF TGTGCCAGCAGTCGAACAGGGGCCGTGCAGCCCCAGCATTTT
NA TRBJ2-1 TRBV7-7 NA CASSPDLMSDEQFF TGTGCTAGCAGCCCAGATCTCATGAGCGATGAGCAGTTCTTC
NA TRBJ2-2 TRBV5-1 NA CASSLMLPDYTGELFF TGCGCCAGCAGCTTGATGCTGCCAGACTACACCGGGGAGCTGTTTTTT
TRBD2 TRBJ2-7 TRBV6-5 few CASTLGRGDTYEQYF TGTGCCAGCACCCTCGGGCGGGGGGATACCTACGAGCAGTACTTC
NA TRBJ2-1 TRBV14 NA CASSQVGGVGEQFF TGTGCCAGCAGCCAAGTGGGCGGGGTCGGGGAGCAGTTCTTC
TRBD2 TRBJ2-2 TRBV10-1 few CASSGSGGLNTGELFF TGCGCCAGCAGTGGGAGCGGGGGTTTGAACACCGGGGAGCTGTTTTTT
TRBD1 TRBJ2-5 TRBV10-1 NA CASSLGQGRQETQYF TGCGCCAGCAGTTTGGGACAGGGACGCCAAGAGACCCAGTACTTC